These T cell receptor beta chains were read from a single sample in a study of cytomegalovirus exposure and HLA in healthy donors. Profiling relied on immunoSEQ multiplex PCR, and the TCRdb table lists in-frame clones only, not all of them. The sample contains some 140,000 clones, roughly 80% of which appear only once. The specimen was PBMCs. Source of these receptors: a man aged 18 to 35 in good health and CMV-seronegative. The CDR3 runs from the conserved cysteine through the conserved F or W. Size tells how often a clone was seen (once, few, many) or the class of an expanded clone, and some rows leave it out.

TRBV2 NA CASTLTEGGVNPLHF
TRBV27 NA CASSFPDRGPYNEQFF
TRBV6-5 NA CASRPPSRVPGELFF
TRBV6-1 NA CASRSGRAQPQHF
TRBV5-1 few CASSPGLADNEQFF
TRBV7-8 NA CASSLEAAGNTIYF
TRBV7-6 NA CASSHAVNTEAFF
TRBV30 NA CAWWTGLPPNYGYTF
TRBV12-2 NA CASRLGAGSLNYEQYF
TRBV13 NA CASSWKGVSKFEQYF
TRBV13 once CASSLGLAGKNIQYF
TRBV2 NA CASIGRVATYEQYF
TRBV2 few CASSVGGPRYGYTF
TRBV4-3 NA CASSQDSGVDTGELFF
TRBV30 few CAWKWQGVFTEAFF
TRBV5-6 NA CASSSQGGALSGANVLTF
TRBV2 NA CASRQGARNIRAFF
TRBV7-7 few CASSLGGGIIDTQYF
TRBV5-1 NA CASSRSGQGDNSPLHF
TRBV19 NA CASSTGIYYGYTF
TRBV7-9 NA CASSLEVVGTEAFF
TRBV6-1 NA CASGQGKETQYF
TRBV18 NA CASSPNRVDYGYTF
TRBV4-3 NA CASSLTGPEGSPLHF
TRBV10-3 NA CAISESGSSSGNTIYF
TRBV5-1 NA CASSSDRPTGYTF
TRBV2 NA CASRQGARNRRAFF
TRBV9 NA CASSATGTSGGEQYF
TRBV7-2 NA CASSLIESRNEKLFF
TRBV25-1 few CASSYNRGAFF
TRBV5-1 NA CASSLAVDGRGSPLHF
TRBV13 NA CASSTNRDRLNSPLHF
TRBV5-6 NA CASSFGQANTGELFF
TRBV4-3 NA CASSQVDLPGKLFF
TRBV4-3 NA CASSQTTGPGANVLTF
TRBV6-6 NA CASSARTGVTEAFF
TRBV6-6 NA CASREGGGSYGYTF
TRBV18 NA CASSPGTGQRGYTF
TRBV27 NA CASSLSFTGSTDTQYF
TRBV7-9 once CASSLGGHFSGANVLTF
TRBV28 NA CASSLVPRGADTQYF
TRBV5-4 once CASSLSGLANYGYTF
TRBV4-1 once CASSQGAGDEQYF
TRBV9 NA CASSVHTGMETQYF
TRBV19 NA CASRPGAGRDPNEKLFF
TRBV7-2 NA CASSFVQAYEQYF
TRBV7-9 NA CASSSVRGAKEKLFF
TRBV7-2 NA CASSPRTGGYYGYTF
TRBV7-6 NA CASSLAPGQGGNQPQHF
TRBV7-9 NA CASSWGGGAFEQYF
TRBV6-5 NA CASSPSRGNSPLHF
TRBV18 once CASSPGQGAEFAEAFF
TRBV7-2 NA CASSRVKGLAYEQYF
TRBV7-9 NA CASSFGTGREKLFF
TRBV6-5 once CASSYSGSAGDEQFF
TRBV5-1 NA CASSRTSTGVDTGELFF